This paragraph reports one TCR beta chain. Its antigen is not known. The source of the sample is a study of cytomegalovirus exposure and HLA in healthy donors. Study results and caveats: Indistinguishable V segments, including TRBV6-2 and TRBV6-3, were excluded.

Germline V gene lookup returns CDR1 SQVTM and CDR2 ANQGSEA. The CDR3 extends over 13 amino acids. Unmatched junction bases numbered 4, after V lost 6 bases and J lost 5 bases. The PCR had 60 Vbeta and 13 Jbeta primers. Sequencing was performed with immunoSEQ multiplex PCR; in TCRdb, only in-frame clones are kept and a portion is missing. This table holds about 140,000 clones, roughly three quarters found once. This chain links TRBV29-1 with TRBJ2-5, with 12 bases lining up with TRBD1. This receptor was obtained from a female donor in good health and CMV-seronegative. Sequenced: PBMCs. CDR3 nucleotides: TGCAGCGTCGGGACAGGGGGCCAGGAGACCCAGTACTTC. Translating it yields CSVGTGGQETQYF.